This T cell receptor beta chain was recorded in a study of T cell responses to AZD1222 COVID-19 vaccine. Sequenced by immunoSEQ multiplex PCR; TCRdb stores in-frame clones only, minus some. Among about 68,000 clones listed, about three quarters were seen once. Germline assignment: CDR1 SEHNR and CDR2 FQNEAQ (reference sequence). The CDR3 is made up of 17 amino acids. V shed 2 bases, J shed 4 bases, and the junction held 5 bases outside the gene matches. This chain joins TRBV7-9 and TRBJ2-3; 14 bases agree with TRBD2. This clonotype originated in an adult in good health. Sequenced material: peripheral blood, taken on day 0 of AZD1222 vaccination. The CDR3 region has the DNA TGTGCCAGCAGCTTACCGACTAGCGGGGGGGTCGCAGATACGCAGTATTTT. This encodes CASSLPTSGGVADTQYF. The entire variable domain, with the rest obtained from reference TRBV7-9 and TRBJ2-3, is as follows: DTGVSQNPRHKITKRGQNVTFRCDPISEHNRLYWYRQTLGQGPEFLTYFQNEAQLEKSRLLSDRFSAERPKGSFSTLEIQRTEQGDSAMYLCASSLPTSGGVADTQYFGPGTRLTVL.